This T cell receptor (beta chain) is from a study of control samples from healthy donors and cancer patients. Trimming shortened V by 1 base and J by 1 base, and 8 bases separated the two germline ends. Germline CDR1 SGHAT, CDR2 FQNNGV. The CDR3 is made up of 14 amino acids. Profiled with immunoSEQ multiplex PCR; TCRdb holds only in-frame clones, not every one. The data hold about 150,000 clones, with almost 90% observed a single time. The table lists this clone with a few counts. The chain employs TRBV11-2 and TRBJ2-7; D remains ambiguous. The sequenced sample was blood. The clonotype was recovered from a man between 18 and 35 years old in good health. CDR3 coding DNA: TGTGCCAGCAGCTTAGGAGGCCAGTCCTACGAGCAGTACTTC. This gives the protein CASSLGGQSYEQYF.